Below, 20 T cell receptor beta chains from the same sample are listed, as sequenced in a study of cytomegalovirus exposure and HLA in healthy donors. With 60 Vbeta and 13 Jbeta primers, the PCR was carried out. Repertoires were generated with immunoSEQ multiplex PCR, while TCRdb's copy carries only in-frame clones and drops some. The sample yields 120,000 to 150,000 clones, approximately 80% seen once. Sequencing used PBMCs. These receptors were collected from a young man in good health and CMV-seronegative.

For the CDR3, the DNA is TGTGCCAGCAGCTTGACAGTCATGAACACTGAAGCTTTCTTT. It translates to CASSLTVMNTEAFF. V usage is TRBV11-3 and J usage is TRBJ1-1; possibly TRBD1 for D (5 bases). The V end was cut by 3 bases, the J end by 0 bases, with 8 bases between. Germline V gene sequence: CDR1 SGHNT, CDR2 YENEEA. This CDR3 spans 14 amino acids.

The CDR3 DNA reads as TGTGCCAGCAGCTCCCTATGGGCGGGAGGGGGGACTGGCAATGAGCAGTTCTTC. As protein: CASSSLWAGGGTGNEQFF. V usage is TRBV7-2 and J usage is TRBJ2-1, with 9 bases lining up with TRBD2. Germline V lookup: CDR1 SGHTA, CDR2 FQGNSA. CDR3 length: 18 residues. The V segment lost 4 bases and the J segment 6 bases; nucleotides outside the gene matches: 16.

This clone was detected only a few times. The rearrangement links TRBV18 to TRBJ2-6, with D unresolved. Per germline, CDR1 KGHSH and CDR2 LQKENI. There are 13 residues in the CDR3. Deletions cut 3 bases from V and 4 bases from J, with 4 bases between. The CDR3 coding sequence is TGTGCCAGCTCACCGACAGGGGCCAACGTCCTGACTTTC. This encodes CASSPTGANVLTF.

This sequence joins TRBV27 and TRBJ1-5; 7 bases fit TRBD1. The CDR3 runs to 12 residues. The germline CDR1 and CDR2 sequences are MNHEY and SMNVEV (reference sequence). Germline trimming cut 6 bases from V and 7 bases from J; bases unmatched to any gene: 3. CDR3 region: CASSDREQPQHF. The DNA of the CDR3 is TGTGCCAGCAGCGACAGGGAACAGCCCCAGCATTTT.

V is TRBV5-1 and J is TRBJ1-1, with no clear D. Trimming stripped 5 bases from V and 5 bases from J, with 7 bases between. CDR3 size: 11 residues. Germline V gene lookup returns CDR1 SGHRS and CDR2 YFSETQ. The CDR3 sequence is CASSQETEAFF. For the CDR3, the DNA is TGCGCCAGCAGTCAGGAAACTGAAGCTTTCTTT.

The CDR3 is CASSIQGEGSTEAFF. CDR3 bases: TGTGCCAGCAGTATACAGGGAGAGGGTAGCACTGAAGCTTTCTTT. V usage is TRBV28 and J usage is TRBJ1-1; possible D gene TRBD1, 6 bases. V was trimmed by 5 bases and J by 4 bases, leaving 17 bases between them. Germline V lookup: CDR1 MDHEN, CDR2 SYDVKM. The CDR3 contains 15 residues.

The chain couples TRBV30 to TRBJ1-4, with D maybe TRBD1 (6 bases). There are 12 residues in the CDR3. Trimming took off 3 bases at V and 7 bases at J, with 9 bases between the two ends. Germline V gene sequence: CDR1 GTSNPN, CDR2 SVGIG (reference sequence). In DNA form, the CDR3 reads TGTGCCTGGAGCACAGGGTTTGAAAAACTGTTTTTT. Its protein product is CAWSTGFEKLFF.

This clone was seen once. The genes are TRBV5-1 and TRBJ2-1; 12 bases align to TRBD2. The CDR3 runs to 21 residues. V dropped 2 bases and J dropped 3; count of bases not matched to a gene: 18. Germline CDR1 SGHRS, CDR2 YFSETQ. CDR3 DNA: TGCGCCAGCAGCTTATCCATATGGACAGGACGACTAGCGGGAGACTACAATGAGCAGTTCTTC. It encodes CASSLSIWTGRLAGDYNEQFF. The full variable domain, rest sourced from reference TRBV5-1 and TRBJ2-1, is KAGVTQTPRYLIKTRGQQVTLSCSPISGHRSVSWYQQTPGQGLQFLFEYFSETQRNKGNFPGRFSGRQFSNSRSEMNVSTLELGDSALYLCASSLSIWTGRLAGDYNEQFFGPGTRLTVL.

With respect to this clone: Other nucleotide sequences from this sample produce the same CDR3. The chain couples TRBV5-1 to TRBJ2-7; TRBD1 agrees at 7 bases. This CDR3 has 15 residues. Germline trimming cut 0 bases from V and 2 bases from J; bases unmatched to any gene: 5. Germline assignment: CDR1 SGHRS and CDR2 YFSETQ. The DNA of the CDR3 is TGCGCCAGCAGCTTGGGACAGGGTTTAACCTACGAGCAGTACTTC. As protein: CASSLGQGLTYEQYF.

The genes are TRBV5-1 and TRBJ2-1; D uncertain. The ends were cut back, 4 bases at V and 2 bases at J, with 10 bases in the middle. The CDR3 extends over 14 amino acids. The germline V gene encodes CDR1 SGHRS and CDR2 YFSETQ. The CDR3 sequence: CASSHAYTYNEQFF. The CDR3, as DNA: TGCGCCAGCAGCCATGCGTATACCTACAATGAGCAGTTCTTC.

This chain links TRBV18 with TRBJ2-1; D is uncertain. V lost 3 bases, J lost 7 bases, and 16 bases lay in between. The germline gives CDR1 KGHSH, CDR2 LQKENI. CDR3 length: 15 residues. CDR3 sequence (DNA): TGTGCCAGCTCACCGAGTAATGGGCTTGGAAATGAGCAGTTCTTC. Amino acid sequence: CASSPSNGLGNEQFF.

This clone was observed a single time. The rearrangement links TRBV18 to TRBJ1-5, with D perhaps matching TRBD1 (6 bases). This CDR3 comprises 16 residues. The germline CDR1 and CDR2 sequences are KGHSH and LQKENI. The germline V and J ends were trimmed by 3 bases and 3 bases, with 15 bases remaining between them. The DNA for the CDR3 is TGTGCCAGCTCACCTGGTACAGGGAATGTCAATCAGCCCCAGCATTTT. Its protein product is CASSPGTGNVNQPQHF.

This clone has only one observation. The chain couples TRBV7-9 to TRBJ1-5; 7 bases are a match to TRBD1. This CDR3 comprises 14 residues. Germline CDR1 reads SEHNR; CDR2 reads FQNEAQ (reference sequence). Trimming at V came to 2 bases and at J to 6 bases, leaving 4 bases not matched to a gene. The CDR3 loop is CASSLSQGGQPQHF. In DNA form, the CDR3 reads TGTGCCAGCAGCTTATCTCAGGGGGGTCAGCCCCAGCATTTT.

V is TRBV27 and J is TRBJ2-7, with TRBD2 matching 10 bases. The CDR3 is made up of 14 amino acids. V lost 3 bases and J lost 4; bases outside the gene matches: 3. CDR1 MNHEY and CDR2 SMNVEV come from the germline V gene (reference sequence). The CDR3 region has the DNA TGTGCCAGCAGTTTTTCTAGCGGGAGTTACGAGCAGTACTTC. The encoded protein is CASSFSSGSYEQYF.

V usage is TRBV5-6 and J usage is TRBJ1-2; TRBD1 aligns across 7 bases. CDR1 is SGHDT and CDR2 is YYEEEE in the germline V gene. J was trimmed by 5 bases and V by 4 bases; bases with no gene match: 5. There are 13 residues in the CDR3. The CDR3 sequence: CASSPGGYYGYTF. The CDR3 DNA is TGTGCCAGCAGCCCAGGGGGTTATTATGGCTACACCTTC.

This clone has only a few counts. The CDR3 loop reads CASRFQQGGVLAFF. As DNA, the CDR3 is TGCGCCAGCAGATTTCAACAGGGGGGAGTTCTGGCTTTCTTT. The chain joins TRBV5-1 to TRBJ1-1; 8 bases align to TRBD1. This CDR3 has 14 amino acids. The J segment lost 11 bases and the V segment lost 5 bases, leaving 14 bases of the junction unmatched. CDR1 and CDR2 from the germline V gene are SGHRS and YFSETQ. The full variable domain, in which reference TRBV5-1 and TRBJ1-1 provide the parts outside the CDR3, is KAGVTQTPRYLIKTRGQQVTLSCSPISGHRSVSWYQQTPGQGLQFLFEYFSETQRNKGNFPGRFSGRQFSNSRSEMNVSTLELGDSALYLCASRFQQGGVLAFFGQGTRLTVV.

The chain employs TRBV29-1 and TRBJ2-1; 12 bases are shared with TRBD2. This CDR3 is 15 amino acids long. The germline V gene encodes CDR1 SQVTM and CDR2 ANQGSEA. With 7 bases clipped from V and 5 bases from J, the junction kept 9 bases outside the gene matches. CDR3 bases: TGCAGCGCTGCAAGACTAGCGGGAGCGGACAATGAGCAGTTCTTC. Amino acids: CSAARLAGADNEQFF.

J is TRBJ2-4 and V is TRBV15, with D perhaps TRBD1 (6 bases). The CDR3 consists of 13 residues. Germline loops: CDR1 LNHNV, CDR2 YYDKDF (reference sequence). V was trimmed by 0 bases and J by 6 bases, leaving 6 bases between them. CDR3 region: CATSRDRGNIQYF. CDR3 in DNA: TGTGCCACCAGCAGAGACAGGGGAAACATTCAGTACTTC.

In this sample, this clone turned up once. The CDR3 DNA sequence: TGCGCCAGCAGTCGACTGTTTGGGGACAGCTCCTACGAGCAGTACTTC. As protein: CASSRLFGDSSYEQYF. The J gene is TRBJ2-7, the V gene TRBV5-1; 7 bases map to TRBD1. The CDR3 length is 16 residues. CDR1 is SGHRS, CDR2 YFSETQ, per germline. V lost 5 bases to trimming and J lost 0 bases; unmatched junction nucleotides: 11.

The CDR3 region has the DNA TGTGCCAGTAAGGGCCGGGGGAATAGCAATCAGCCCCAGCATTTT. Protein: CASKGRGNSNQPQHF. The genes are TRBV19 and TRBJ1-5, with a tentative D call TRBD1 (5 bases). V dropped 7 bases and J dropped 0 bases, with 13 bases sitting between them. CDR1 is LNHDA, CDR2 SQIVND, per germline (reference sequence). The CDR3 runs to 15 residues.